Below, one T cell receptor (beta chain) is given with its context. Its antigen is not yet known. Base qualities were left out, and no much larger clone turns up one base away. A second Seattle source provided samples from volunteer blood donors who had recovered from COVID-19. Each collaborating institution followed its own protocols to collect whole blood in K2EDTA tubes. For TCRbeta analysis, collaborators shipped samples as frozen whole blood, isolated PBMCs, or DNA extracted from either of those sample types. TCRbeta CDR3 regions were amplified from genomic DNA using the immunoSEQ Assay, a bias-controlled multiplex PCR. Turning to the authors' computational methods: Nucleated cell counts per sample were estimated from amplification of reference gene primers within the assay. To quantify the absolute abundance of each unique TCRbeta CDR3 rearrangement, sequence reads were collapsed and filtered. Productive Simpson clonality was computed per sample as the square root of Simpson's diversity index over productive rearrangements. The table was pulled from immuneACCESS by TCRdb, which kept in-frame rearrangements only. Such tables lose some clones; where checked, under half of the loss comes from unresolved V genes, and the rest has no known cause. Clonal size and the V and J genes are those of that table, whereas D and trimming came from the DNA. This sample gives 200,000 to 250,000 clones in total; about 83% of them show up just once. Together, the top ten hold around 2% of the sample.

Spanning cysteine to phenylalanine, the CDR3 consists of 14 amino acids. Kept here is only the CDR3 DNA, which spans 42 bases and is read in frame from base 1. The germline V gene (reference sequence) supplies CDR1 LNHDA and CDR2 SQIVND. V and J are trimmed by 3 bases and 5 bases, and the gene matches miss 2 bases of the junction. This sample is drawn from a study of blood T cell repertoires in COVID-19 (dated by TCRdb to the early 2020s). For the study in its entirety: Samples from collaborators originated in the United States, Italy and Spain and spanned both the acute and convalescent phases of COVID-19. Sample metadata almost always included a de-identified subject ID, COVID-19 status, age in years and sex. Where HLA class I and class II types were available, the types were taken from metadata supplied by the sample provider, not from assay-based typing. The repertoires were made available in a free public database intended to serve as a resource for research on the immune response to SARS-CoV-2. The prospective study material was composed of cDNA or gDNA derived from T cells, B-cell-depleted T cells, or PBMCs. The samples were drawn from two sources: the first 160 participants of the ongoing ImmuneRACE study, and 950 to 1,500 subjects contributed by 6 global collaborators. Deeply sampled blood TCRbeta repertoires from subjects exposed to, actively infected with, or recovered from COVID-19 were included in the dataset.

General study outcomes and caveats: Clinical and demographic metadata were provided uncurated, with the amount varying by source and participant.

Here the chain combines TRBV19 and TRBJ2-1, with TRBD2 identical over 9 junction bases. This TCR was sampled from a young man who had recovered from COVID-19. Source material: peripheral blood. The CDR3 has the sequence CASSILAGNNEQFF. The DNA sequence is as follows: TGTGCCAGTAGTATCCTAGCGGGGAACAATGAGCAGTTCTTC.